This T cell receptor (beta chain) emerged from a study of T cells in Graves' hyperthyroidism and ophthalmopathy. About the research overall: Peripheral blood was drawn at first diagnosis, prior to all treatment.

RNA transcripts provided the source from which TCR beta CDR3 regions were amplified. TCR CDR3 regions were first amplified by RT-PCR with HTBI primers. TCRdb reprocessed the multiplex PCR reads via MiXCR and lists one record per CDR3 protein. This sample has around 600,000 distinct CDR3 sequences; 15% to 19% occur once, and the top ten carry 6.5% to 8%. Study conclusions and caveats: Most thyroid clonotypes expanded above 0.001 were also detected in blood. Ophthalmopathy was model-predicted a median approximately 6.9 months pre-onset.

The CDR3 totals 16 residues. The ends were cut back, 2 bases at V and 0 bases at J, with 13 bases in the middle. The V gene's germline CDR1 is SGHKS and CDR2 YYEKEE (reference sequence). On the basis of clinical symptoms, serum thyroxine and TRAb, thyroid ultrasound and orbital computed tomography, diagnoses were made. This clonotype has just a few counts. Antigen: not known. What was sequenced was blood. The origin of this receptor is a woman aged 25 to 45 with Graves' hyperthyroidism. V usage is TRBV5-5 and J usage is TRBJ2-3; D perhaps matches TRBD1 (6 bases). CDR3 in DNA: TGTGCCAGCAGCTTACCTCCAACAGGGAGCACAGATACGCAGTATTTT. Translating gives CASSLPPTGSTDTQYF.